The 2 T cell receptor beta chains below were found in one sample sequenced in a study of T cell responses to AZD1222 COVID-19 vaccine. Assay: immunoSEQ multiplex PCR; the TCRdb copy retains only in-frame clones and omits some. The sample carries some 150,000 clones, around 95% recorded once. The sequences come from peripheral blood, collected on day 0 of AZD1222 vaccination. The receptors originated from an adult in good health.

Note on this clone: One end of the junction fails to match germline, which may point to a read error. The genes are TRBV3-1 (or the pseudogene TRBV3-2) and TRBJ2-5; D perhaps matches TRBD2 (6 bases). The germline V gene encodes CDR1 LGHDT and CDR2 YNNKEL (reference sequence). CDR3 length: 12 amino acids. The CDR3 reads CASSPLTRPSHF. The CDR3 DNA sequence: TGTGCCAGCAGCCCATTGACTAGACCGTCTCACTTC.

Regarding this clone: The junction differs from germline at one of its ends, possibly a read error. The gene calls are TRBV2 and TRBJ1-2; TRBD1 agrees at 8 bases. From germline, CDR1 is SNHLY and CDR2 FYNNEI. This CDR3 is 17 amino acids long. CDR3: CASSEATGEDPFYGYTF. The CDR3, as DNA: TGTGCCAGCAGCGAAGCGACAGGGGAAGACCCGTTTTATGGCTACACCTTC. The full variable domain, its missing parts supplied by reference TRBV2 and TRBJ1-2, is EPEVTQTPSHQVTQMGQEVILRCVPISNHLYFYWYRQILGQKVEFLVSFYNNEISEKSEIFDDQFSVERPDGSNFTLKIRSTKLEDSAMYFCASSEATGEDPFYGYTFGSGTRLTVV.